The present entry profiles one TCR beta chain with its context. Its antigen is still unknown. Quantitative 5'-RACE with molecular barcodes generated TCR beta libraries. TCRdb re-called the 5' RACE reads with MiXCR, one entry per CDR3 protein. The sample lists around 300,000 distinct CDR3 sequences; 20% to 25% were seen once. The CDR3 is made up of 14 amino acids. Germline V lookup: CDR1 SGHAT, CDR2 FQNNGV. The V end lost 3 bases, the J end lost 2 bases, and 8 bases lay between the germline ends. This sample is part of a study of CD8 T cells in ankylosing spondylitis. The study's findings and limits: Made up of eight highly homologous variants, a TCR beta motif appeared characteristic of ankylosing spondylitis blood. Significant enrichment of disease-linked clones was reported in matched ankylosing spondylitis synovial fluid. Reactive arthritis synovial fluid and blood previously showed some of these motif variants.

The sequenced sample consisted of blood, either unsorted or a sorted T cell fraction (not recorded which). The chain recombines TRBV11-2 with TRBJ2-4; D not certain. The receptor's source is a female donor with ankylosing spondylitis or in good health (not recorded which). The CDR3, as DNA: TGTGCCAGCAGCTTTACGGAGACCAAAAACATTCAGTACTTC. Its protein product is CASSFTETKNIQYF.